Below, 6 T cell receptor beta chains from the same sample are listed, as sequenced in a study of a mutant IDH1 vaccine in newly diagnosed glioma (dated by TCRdb to the early 2020s). This specimen's time point label, per the study, means: week 23, last vaccination. Each vaccine dose was 300 ug of a 20-mer mutant IDH1 peptide in Montanide, given subcutaneously with topical imiquimod. The library came from the immunoSEQ multiplex PCR assay. The immuneACCESS repertoire file appears here via TCRdb, limited to in-frame rearrangements. These files lack a portion of the clones; in checked studies, under half of the deficit traces to unresolved V genes, and the cause of the others is not known. This sample gives under 45,000 clones in total; around 84% of them show up just once. The ten largest clonotypes hold roughly 2.4% of the sample. These receptors have no identified antigens. The sample consisted of PBMCs, taken from a glioma patient whose treatment included an IDH1 peptide vaccine. Every receptor here comes from a woman aged 18 to 35 with glioma. Some clones in this sample may be carry-over from other donors' samples.

V and J are TRBV6-1 and TRBJ2-2; 7 bases agree with TRBD1. The germline V gene has CDR1 MNHNS and CDR2 SASEGT. Trimming at V came to 4 bases and at J to 6 bases, leaving 5 bases not matched to a gene. The CDR3 is made up of 14 amino acids. CDR3 coding DNA: TGTGCCAGCAGTGGACAGGGTTTCGCCGGGGAGCTGTTTTTT. This translates into CASSGQGFAGELFF.

This rearrangement joins TRBV27 to TRBJ1-1; a weak D match, TRBD1 (6 bases). The V gene's germline CDR1 is MNHEY and CDR2 SMNVEV (reference sequence). V was shortened by 5 bases and J by 5 bases, with 15 bases between the two germline ends. There are 14 residues in the CDR3. CDR3 region: CASSDEGGWTEAFF. The DNA for the CDR3 is TGTGCCAGCAGTGATGAAGGGGGATGGACTGAAGCTTTCTTT.

This clone was observed a single time. V is TRBV11-2 and J is TRBJ1-5, with D unclear. V was pared by 0 bases and J by 6 bases, with 9 bases between. CDR1 and CDR2 from the germline V gene are SGHAT and FQNNGV. The CDR3 is 14 amino acids. Here the CDR3 DNA reads TGTGCCAGCAGCTTAGAAATATCGGGTCAGCCCCAGCATTTT. This translates into CASSLEISGQPQHF.

This rearrangement joins TRBV11-2 to TRBJ1-3, with TRBD1 as a possible D gene (5 bases). V lost 1 base and J lost 3, with 10 bases in between. CDR3 length: 15 residues. Per the germline V gene, CDR1 is SGHAT and CDR2 is FQNNGV. In nucleotides, the CDR3 is TGTGCCAGCAGCTTAGGCGGGGCAGGTGGAAACACCATATATTTT. Encoded protein: CASSLGGAGGNTIYF.

This clone was observed a few times. V is TRBV9 and J is TRBJ1-1; D uncertain. The CDR3 is made up of 14 amino acids. Germline loops: CDR1 SGDLS, CDR2 YYNGEE. V lost 2 bases to trimming and J lost 5 bases, with 13 bases between them. The CDR3 nucleotides read TGTGCCAGCAGCGTCTTAGGAGACCGGACTGAAGCTTTCTTT. Translating it yields CASSVLGDRTEAFF.

The chain carries TRBV5-1 and TRBJ1-2; possibly TRBD1 for D (6 bases). With 2 bases removed from V and 4 bases from J, the gap between germline ends came to 12 bases. The V gene's germline CDR1 is SGHRS and CDR2 YFSETQ. The CDR3 consists of 14 residues. CDR3 sequence reads: CASSLEQGFYGYTF. Here the CDR3 DNA reads TGCGCCAGCAGCTTAGAGCAGGGGTTCTATGGCTACACCTTC.